These 13 T cell receptor beta chains were all obtained from the same sample, sequenced in a study of sequential checkpoint blockade in melanoma. Treatment: randomized to nivolumab then ipilimumab (arm A) or the reverse (arm B). Produced via immunoSEQ multiplex PCR; TCRdb's table is partial and in-frame only. The sample includes around 21,000 clones, approximately 80% of them seen just once. Here the sequenced sample was CD8+ T cells sorted from blood (inferred from file names), taken from a patient given nivolumab and ipilimumab in sequence. The source of these receptors is a human donor with melanoma.

The sample holds one count of this clone. The chain has TRBV9 and TRBJ1-3, with D possibly matching TRBD1 (6 bases). V was clipped by 2 bases and J by 0 bases, with 9 bases between them. The germline CDR1 and CDR2 sequences are SGDLS and YYNGEE. This CDR3 has 15 residues. CDR3 sequence: CASSVDSSSGNTIYF. CDR3 nucleotide sequence: TGTGCCAGCAGCGTGGACAGCTCCTCTGGAAACACCATATATTTT.

V and J are TRBV6-1 and TRBJ1-1; possible D gene TRBD1, 5 bases. Per germline, CDR1 MNHNS and CDR2 SASEGT. Trimming cost V 2 bases and J 5 bases, with 21 bases left between them. The CDR3 totals 17 residues. The CDR3 protein is CASSEFAWGESGTEAFF. The CDR3, as DNA: TGTGCCAGCAGTGAATTCGCGTGGGGGGAATCGGGAACTGAAGCTTTCTTT.

The chain has TRBV28 and TRBJ2-1; TRBD1 matches at 8 bases. Germline CDR1 MDHEN, CDR2 SYDVKM. V shed 3 bases and J 9 bases; nucleotides not matched to a gene: 7. The CDR3 has 14 amino acids. Here the CDR3 reads CASSFPGTGGEQFF. The CDR3 DNA sequence: TGTGCCAGCAGTTTCCCCGGGACAGGCGGTGAGCAGTTCTTC.

This clone was counted only a few times. A read error may produce the germline difference seen at one junction end. The chain has TRBV6-5 and TRBJ2-7; 7 positions agree with TRBD1. The germline V gene encodes CDR1 MNHEY and CDR2 SVGAGI. The CDR3 contains 14 residues. CDR3 in amino acids: CAISDPDRVDEQYF. The CDR3 DNA sequence: TGTGCCATCAGTGACCCCGACAGGGTCGACGAGCAGTACTTC.

The chain employs TRBV9 and TRBJ1-2; D not certain. This CDR3 spans 17 amino acids. The germline gives CDR1 SGDLS, CDR2 YYNGEE. The V end was cut by 0 bases, the J end by 2 bases, with 17 bases between. DNA of the CDR3: TGTGCCAGCAGCGTAGCTTCGGGAGGCCGTGTCAACTATGGCTACACCTTC. Protein: CASSVASGGRVNYGYTF.

The chain has TRBV5-1 and TRBJ2-7; D perhaps matches TRBD1 (5 bases). With 1 base removed from V and 5 bases from J, the gap between germline ends came to 13 bases. The CDR3 is 14 amino acids. CDR1 is SGHRS and CDR2 is YFSETQ in the germline V gene. DNA of the CDR3: TGCGCCAGCAGCTTGTCGGCAGGGTACAACGAGCAGTACTTC. Residues: CASSLSAGYNEQYF.

The rearrangement joins TRBV6-5 to TRBJ1-1; no definite D call. Trimming stripped 2 bases from V and 2 bases from J, with 6 bases between. There are 13 residues in the CDR3. Germline CDR1 is MNHEY and CDR2 is SVGAGI. The CDR3 loop is CASSYAENTEAFF. CDR3 DNA: TGTGCCAGCAGTTACGCGGAAAACACTGAAGCTTTCTTT.

This chain connects TRBV7-3 to TRBJ2-2; a weak D match, TRBD2 (6 bases). Germline V lookup: CDR1 SGHTA, CDR2 FQGTGA. Trimming took 1 base from V and 0 from J, leaving 18 bases between them. CDR3 size: 19 residues. The CDR3 DNA reads as TGTGCCAGCAGCTTAAGCCCGTTTGTGTGGGGGGCGAACACCGGGGAGCTGTTTTTT. Translating it yields CASSLSPFVWGANTGELFF.

This chain joins TRBV6-5 and TRBJ1-2, with D possibly TRBD1 on 6 matching bases. CDR1 and CDR2 from the germline V gene are MNHEY and SVGAGI. This CDR3 has 14 amino acids. The ends were cut back, 4 bases at V and 10 bases at J, with 19 bases in the middle. The CDR3 is CASSLTGTFIYYTF. The DNA of the CDR3 is TGTGCCAGCAGTTTGACCGGGACATTTATATACTACACCTTC.

The chain combines TRBV27 with TRBJ1-5; unclear D gene. With 6 bases removed from V and 3 bases from J, the gap between germline ends came to 18 bases. The germline CDR1 and CDR2 sequences are MNHEY and SMNVEV (reference sequence). The CDR3 length is 16 residues. The CDR3 region is CASSRRTGDSNQPQHF. CDR3 nucleotides: TGTGCCAGCAGCCGTCGGACTGGGGATTCCAATCAGCCCCAGCATTTT.

The genes are TRBV29-1 and TRBJ2-7, with TRBD2 matching over 14 bases. The CDR3 extends over 15 amino acids. Germline CDR1 is SQVTM and CDR2 is ANQGSEA. The ends lost 3 bases at V and 4 bases at J; junction bases unmatched: 5. In DNA, the CDR3 is TGCAGCGTTGACGGGACTAGCGGGAGAGTGTACGAGCAGTACTTC. Amino acids: CSVDGTSGRVYEQYF.

The chain joins TRBV10-3 to TRBJ1-1; the D is unclear. The CDR3 spans 13 residues. V was pared by 7 bases and J by 4 bases, with 13 bases between. Germline CDR1 reads ENHRY; CDR2 reads SYGVKD. The CDR3 DNA reads TGTGCCATCACCCTAACGGGTGGCACTGAAGCTTTCTTT. Encoded protein: CAITLTGGTEAFF.

This clone was picked up a small number of times. The V and J genes are TRBV7-2 and TRBJ2-1, with 12 bases aligning to TRBD1. The ends lost 4 bases at V and 6 bases at J; junction bases unmatched: 10. The CDR3 extends over 17 amino acids. CDR1 is SGHTA and CDR2 is FQGNSA in the germline V gene. CDR3 sequence: CASSSPGQGARGNEQFF. In DNA form, the CDR3 reads TGTGCCAGCAGCTCCCCGGGACAGGGGGCAAGAGGCAATGAGCAGTTCTTC.